One sample yielded the 9 T cell receptor beta chains listed below, sequenced in a study of cytomegalovirus exposure and HLA in healthy donors. PCR was performed using 60 Vbeta and 13 Jbeta primers. Assay used: immunoSEQ multiplex PCR; TCRdb lists only in-frame clones, some missing. The sample contains some 140,000 clones, approximately 80% of which appear only once. Input material: PBMCs. These receptors were collected from a woman aged 40 to 55 in good health and CMV-seronegative.

This chain uses TRBV7-9 with TRBJ1-2; 7 nucleotides agree with TRBD1. CDR3 length equals 16 residues. V was clipped by 1 base and J by 6 bases; unmatched bases: 11. Germline assignment: CDR1 SEHNR and CDR2 FQNEAQ (reference sequence). The CDR3 DNA is TGTGCCAGCAGCTTAGAGGTCCTCCGACAGGGACATGGCTACACCTTC. It codes for CASSLEVLRQGHGYTF. Complete variable domain (other parts from reference TRBV7-9 and TRBJ1-2): DTGVSQNPRHKITKRGQNVTFRCDPISEHNRLYWYRQTLGQGPEFLTYFQNEAQLEKSRLLSDRFSAERPKGSFSTLEIQRTEQGDSAMYLCASSLEVLRQGHGYTFGSGTRLTVV.

The J gene is TRBJ1-5, the V gene TRBV2; weak D call: TRBD1 (6 bases). This CDR3 spans 15 amino acids. Trimming left V 5 bases short and J 1 base short, with 12 bases between. The germline V gene encodes CDR1 SNHLY and CDR2 FYNNEI. CDR3 nucleotides: TGTGCCAGCAGTACGACAGGAGCGAGCAATCAGCCCCAGCATTTT. It codes for CASSTTGASNQPQHF.

This clone was picked up a small number of times. The rearrangement uses TRBV27 and TRBJ1-4, with D tentatively TRBD1 (6 bases). V was shortened by 2 bases and J by 8 bases, with 12 bases between the two germline ends. The CDR3 totals 14 residues. Germline V CDR1 and CDR2: MNHEY, SMNVEV (reference sequence). CDR3 in amino acids: CASSLGRGREKLFF. For the CDR3, the DNA is TGTGCCAGCAGTTTAGGCAGGGGTAGAGAAAAACTGTTTTTT.

The chain uses TRBV19 and TRBJ2-2, with TRBD2 as a possible D gene (5 bases). Germline loops: CDR1 LNHDA, CDR2 SQIVND (reference sequence). V gave up 5 bases and J gave up 7 bases, with 17 bases separating them. CDR3 length equals 15 residues. CDR3 sequence: CASSPREVRDGELFF. In nucleotides, the CDR3 is TGTGCCAGTAGTCCAAGGGAAGTCCGGGACGGGGAGCTGTTTTTT.

V gene TRBV7-9 combines with J gene TRBJ2-7; 10 positions agree with TRBD2. This CDR3 has 15 amino acids. Germline V gene data show CDR1 as SEHNR and CDR2 as FQNEAQ (reference sequence). The V and J ends lost 5 bases and 6 bases, in that order; junction bases with no gene match: 10. The CDR3 is CASSKAGGSGGEQYF. The DNA for the CDR3 is TGTGCCAGCAGCAAAGCGGGGGGGTCGGGTGGCGAGCAGTACTTC.

V gene TRBV7-8 combines with J gene TRBJ1-1; perhaps TRBD1 as D (6 bases). Trimming shortened V by 1 base and J by 0 bases, and 9 bases separated the two germline ends. There are 15 residues in the CDR3. CDR1 is SGHVS, CDR2 FQNEAQ, per germline. CDR3 in amino acids: CASSLGGGMNTEAFF. Here the CDR3 DNA reads TGTGCCAGCAGCTTAGGCGGGGGCATGAACACTGAAGCTTTCTTT.

The gene calls are TRBV9 and TRBJ2-1, with D possibly TRBD2 on 6 matching bases. The germline V and J ends were trimmed by 3 bases and 0 bases, with 10 bases remaining between them. CDR1 and CDR2 (germline): SGDLS, YYNGEE. CDR3 length: 15 amino acids. The CDR3 DNA sequence: TGTGCCAGCAGCGGACTAGGGCCCTCCTACAATGAGCAGTTCTTC. It yields the protein CASSGLGPSYNEQFF.

The chain couples TRBV7-7 to TRBJ2-6; D unclear. This CDR3 has 16 amino acids. Germline assignment: CDR1 SSHAT and CDR2 FNYEAQ (reference sequence). Trimming cost V 1 base and J 4 bases, with 11 bases left between them. The CDR3 nucleotides are TGTGCCAGCAGCTTAGGAAACAGCATCGGGGCCAACGTCCTGACTTTC. Amino acid sequence: CASSLGNSIGANVLTF.

The chain recombines TRBV16 with TRBJ1-6; D remains ambiguous. Trimming removed 3 bases at V and 0 bases at J, with 9 bases between. Germline V lookup: CDR1 KGHSY, CDR2 FQNENV. This CDR3 is built from 16 residues. CDR3 amino acids: CASSQAGSSYNSPLHF. CDR3 DNA: TGTGCCAGCAGCCAGGCCGGGAGCTCCTATAATTCACCCCTCCACTTT.